This TCR beta chain was identified in a study of shared clonotypes between healthy human individuals. Sequenced by immunoSEQ multiplex PCR; TCRdb stores in-frame clones only, minus some. The profile covers around 1,900,000 clones, with roughly 93% appearing a single time and approximately 1.6% taken by the ten largest. Positive CCR7 selection of CD45RO-negative cells yielded the naive CD8 cells, and terminally differentiated effector memory CD45RA+ cells were excluded. The source of this sequence is a man between 18 and 29 years old in good health. Some clones in this sample may be carry-over from other donors' samples. Sequenced input: naive CD8+ T cells from PBMCs.

This CDR3 is CASSLGLGLAGGPDTQYF. CDR3 nucleotide sequence: TGTGCCAGCAGTTTAGGTCTCGGGCTAGCGGGAGGGCCGGATACGCAGTATTTT. The chain employs TRBV27 and TRBJ2-3; TRBD2 agrees at 12 bases. Germline assignment: CDR1 MNHEY and CDR2 SMNVEV (reference sequence). The CDR3 runs 18 residues. The V gene end was trimmed by 2 bases and the J gene end by 6 bases; junction bases not matched to a gene: 12.